This T cell receptor (beta chain) was captured in a study of cytomegalovirus exposure and HLA in healthy donors (dated by TCRdb to about 2017). Concerning the study at large: An earlier analysis of more than 550 of the donors reported 276 Gb of sequence data and 117 million unique TCR beta sequences obtained from about 179 million T cells. Approximately 300 gigabases of sequencing data and 70 million to 100 million unique TCR sequences made up an early release that covered fewer than 650 HLA-typed donors. Of the 300 to 450 genotyped donors, approximately 81% were placed in the genetic ancestry cluster associated with self-reported Caucasian donors. The study aimed to test whether cataloging public T cell receptors could reveal signatures of past pathogen exposure. The study used immunosequencing to profile the T cell repertoires of 666 subjects and linked those repertoires to cytomegalovirus serostatus. A separate validation cohort of approximately 120 different subjects was used in addition to the approximately 640-subject first cohort. To predict cytomegalovirus infection status, the study brought together high-throughput TCR immunosequencing, statistical association of individual TCRs with disease status, and machine learning. A later analysis re-analyzed previously published TCR beta repertoires from 600 to 850 donors and added high-resolution HLA genotyping to study TCR occurrence patterns. In the later analysis, no new phenotypic data were used to find candidate immune exposures; instead, reliance was placed on TCR beta sequences and their occurrence across donors. An earlier analysis of 500 to 650 of the donors applied high-throughput TCR beta sequencing to assess whether each TCR beta V gene segment acted as functional or pseudogenic. Donor age, sex, ethnicity and CMV serostatus were collected together with the repertoire data. A later genetic analysis took genome-wide SNP genotypes for about 60% of the roughly 670 donors and used that subset as a discovery cohort. All discovery cohort repertoires had been generated on a single sequencing platform. Class I and class II HLA loci were covered by the typing at four-digit resolution. The number of typed donors differed by locus: about 620-640 for A, B, C, DRB1 and DQB1; roughly 510 for DQA1; around 580 for DPA1; and 400 to 480 for DPB1. Roughly five DR-DQ haplotypes were handled as single units for association and clustering, since linkage in the cohort was strong. Among almost 400 genotyped donors of the cohort, an average of about 240,000 unique TCR beta nucleotide sequences were sequenced per donor, about a sixth of them non-productive.

In total, roughly 710 healthy bone marrow donors made up the cohort. All cohort members were sampled while nominally healthy, although unrecorded immune exposures were likely present. The donor was CMV seropositive and belonged to the group of 250 to 300 seropositive cohort members. Every donor gave a peripheral blood sample, and the peripheral blood mononuclear cells from that sample were used for TCR beta sequencing. The Qiagen DNeasy Blood Extraction Kit was used to extract genomic DNA from the blood cell samples. Remarks on this clone: Its antigen remains undetermined.

Study-wide conclusions, independent of this receptor: The study listed around 160 TCR beta chains as associated with cytomegalovirus. In a later analysis, most CMV-associated TCR beta chains were found to appear HLA-restricted, with HLA associations seemingly driven largely by CMV exposure. Because HLA typing was unavailable for some donors at each locus, only the typed subset was used in association tests. In a later genetic analysis, fewer N-insertions in productive TCRs were reported among donors in an Asian-associated ancestry cluster than the approximately 630-donor mean. According to the authors, the approach could potentially be generalized to other disease states and immunological phenotypes. In vitro tests confirmed that three of the cytomegalovirus-associated TCR beta chains recognize cytomegalovirus antigens. According to a later analysis, TCR association rates differed among HLA loci, with DRB1 alleles showing the most associated TCRs and HLA-C alleles showing the fewest. An earlier analysis of approximately 540 of the donors showed that most TCR beta V segments appeared in productive rearrangements either about 90% or about 30% of the time, which broadly matched IMGT annotations. Sequencing depth was assumed to be roughly uniform across donors in the presence/absence analyses, though that assumption may not hold. The 87-base-pair reads could not distinguish some IMGT-functional V segments, including TRBV6-2 and TRBV6-3, so those segments were excluded. For the cohort, immune exposure information was limited to CMV serostatus. Because counts were too low, some 16 rarely observed V segments, including chromosome 9 orphons, were excluded from the earlier analysis of some 540 of the donors. The sequencing pipeline was judged likely to have produced a cluster of highly shared sequence variants as a technical artifact. In both the original and validation cohorts, the classifier was reported to diagnose cytomegalovirus status with high specificity and sensitivity. A further reported finding was that TCR beta sequences accurately predicted the HLA-A and HLA-B alleles for most subjects in the first cohort. According to a later analysis, parvovirus B19, influenza, CMV and Epstein-Barr virus appeared linked to several top co-occurrence clusters. Only TCR beta chains were sequenced in this cohort, and the absence of alpha or paired-chain data limited detectable features. In a later analysis, around 15,000 TCR beta sequences were associated with specific HLA alleles at a false discovery rate of 0.05. Compared with equally common non-associated chains, HLA-associated TCR beta chains in a later analysis were more clonally expanded and had lower generation probabilities. Linkage disequilibrium might explain the correlated functional status among segregating V segments, but an unknown experimental factor could not be excluded. Strong co-occurrence of HLA alleles, especially DR and DQ, made assigning TCR associations to individual alleles difficult. While some public TCRs were present in many individuals, most TCR sequences turned up only very rarely across donors. An association between a missense DCLRE1C variant and V-gene and J-gene trimming of TCR beta chains was found in a later genetic analysis and replicated in an independent cohort.

The library relied on the immunoSEQ multiplex PCR assay. For the multiplex PCR, a mixture combining 60 forward primers for TCR Vbeta segments and 13 reverse primers for TCR Jbeta segments was used. A multiplex PCR assay on genomic DNA amplified the CDR3 region of rearranged TCR beta genes. On the Illumina HiSeq System, the amplified TCR beta libraries were sequenced as 87-base-pair reads. Concerning the study's data processing: Across the 500 to 700 repertoires, a later analysis counted 60 million to 90 million unique TCR beta chains, roughly 11 million of which were shared by at least two donors. A nearest-neighbor algorithm error-corrected the raw reads and collapsed the reads into unique sequences, merging closely related sequences to remove PCR and sequencing errors. V, D and J gene segments were assigned by aligning CDR3 sequences to IMGT reference sequences. For a sequence to be retained, a match of at least six nucleotides to both a V gene segment and a J gene segment was required. Rearrangements were called productive when the CDR3 lacked stop codons and stayed in frame with V and J; all others were non-productive. CDR3 was defined by IMGT convention, running from the second conserved V-encoded cysteine to the conserved J-encoded phenylalanine. The earlier analysis of a few hundred of the donors excluded any sequence lacking an unambiguous match to a single V gene segment. In an earlier analysis of a few hundred of the donors, a V segment was called functional when productive rearrangements were above 56.7%, and segregating when the standard deviation between donors exceeded 5%. A statistical classification framework was built to diagnose cytomegalovirus status from the catalog of TCR beta chain sequences. A later analysis assigned V and J genes by comparing TCR nucleotide sequences with IMGT/GENE-DB human TR gene sequences. A later analysis assigned CDR3 sequences and most-parsimonious VDJ recombination scenarios with the TCRdist pipeline. A later analysis defined each TCR beta chain by its CDR3 amino acid sequence plus V-gene family, and excluded reads lacking a unique V-gene family. A later analysis removed nearly 600 highly shared, low-generation-probability nucleotide sequences to deal with suspected cross-contamination and a sequencing artifact. For each public chain, a later analysis derived a clonal expansion index from normalized ranks of inferred template counts within each repertoire. In a later analysis, generation probabilities were computed with a VDJ recombination model fitted to out-of-frame rearrangements, and the resulting probabilities were checked against IGoR. In a later analysis, hypergeometric tests were used to score TCR-TCR, TCR-HLA and TCR-CMV co-occurrence, with a repertoire-size bias correction applied to TCR pairs. In a later analysis, false discovery rates were estimated by permuting HLA or CMV assignments 20 times. In a later analysis, co-occurring TCRs were grouped with DBSCAN, and TCRdist sequence similarity was added when clustering was performed within HLA-allele-positive subsets. Repertoires with fewer than 30,000 or more than 120,000 public chains were left out of co-occurrence clustering, as were about five repertoires with anomalous nucleotide sharing. Imported from immuneACCESS, the table was reduced by TCRdb to in-frame sequences with V and J called. These copies leave out some clones; in studies compared against another copy, an unresolved V gene accounts for under half, and the cause of the remainder is not known. The D gene and trimming were derived from the DNA, and the V and J assignments and clone size from that table. This sample's table lists some 130,000 clones. The top ten clonotypes cover approximately 1.6% of the sample.

Trimming removed 2 bases from V and 8 bases from J, leaving 19 bases between the germline ends. There are 16 amino acids in the CDR3, from cysteine to phenylalanine inclusive. The DNA shown is the 48-base CDR3, in frame from base 1. According to the germline V gene, CDR1 reads SGDLS and CDR2 reads YYNGEE. What was sequenced was PBMCs. This TCR came from a woman in her forties in good health and CMV-seropositive. The rearranged segments are TRBV9 and TRBJ1-4; tentative D gene TRBD1, with 5 bases matching. CDR3 loop: CASSVGTGQKGEKLFF. The nucleotide sequence reads TGTGCCAGCAGCGTTGGAACCGGGCAAAAGGGGGAAAAACTGTTTTTT.